This T cell receptor beta chain originates from a study of T cell changes during pregnancy in multiple sclerosis (dated by TCRdb to about 2019). Regarding the study in general: In women with multiple sclerosis, the researchers looked at how the T cell repertoire shifted as pregnancy progressed.

The CDR3 sequence holds 13 residues, the cysteine and phenylalanine included. Just CDR3 DNA is preserved here, 39 bases in frame from base 1. The germline V gene (reference sequence) yields SSHAT for CDR1 and FNYEAQ for CDR2. A note on this clone: The antigen this receptor binds is unknown. One junction end disagrees with the germline gene, perhaps due to a read error.

To prepare the library, the immunoSEQ multiplex PCR assay was applied. TCRdb took over this immuneACCESS table, retaining in-frame rearrangements with V and J assigned. Such tables are incomplete; in checked studies, under half of the missing clones stem from an unresolved V gene, and the remainder is unexplained. This sample has 70,000 to 100,000 clones in its table, and almost 95% of those were observed once. Less than 2.5% of the sample is in the top ten clones. This chain joins TRBV7-7 to TRBJ2-1; no D gene is confidently identified. The sequence was obtained from a female donor with multiple sclerosis, enrolled in a pregnancy study. Sequenced material: peripheral blood, taken in the third trimester of pregnancy. This receptor carries the CDR3 CASSQTTGNEQFF. The DNA sequence reads TGTGCTAGCAGCCAGACAACTGGCAATGAGCAGTTCTTC.